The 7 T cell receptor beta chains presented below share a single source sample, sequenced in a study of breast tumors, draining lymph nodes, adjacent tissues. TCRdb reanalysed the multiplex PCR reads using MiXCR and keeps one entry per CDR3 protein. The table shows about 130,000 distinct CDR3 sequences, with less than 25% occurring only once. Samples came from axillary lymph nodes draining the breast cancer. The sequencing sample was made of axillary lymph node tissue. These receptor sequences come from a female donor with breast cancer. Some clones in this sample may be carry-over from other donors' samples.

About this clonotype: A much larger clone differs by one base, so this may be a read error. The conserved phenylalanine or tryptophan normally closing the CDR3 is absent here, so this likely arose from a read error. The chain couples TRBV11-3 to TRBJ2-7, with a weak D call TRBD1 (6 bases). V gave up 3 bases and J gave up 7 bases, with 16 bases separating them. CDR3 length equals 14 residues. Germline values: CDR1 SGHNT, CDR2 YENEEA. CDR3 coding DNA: TGTGCCAGCAGCTTGTCTGGGGGCGCCTGGGAGCAGTACTCC. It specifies CASSLSGGAWEQYS.

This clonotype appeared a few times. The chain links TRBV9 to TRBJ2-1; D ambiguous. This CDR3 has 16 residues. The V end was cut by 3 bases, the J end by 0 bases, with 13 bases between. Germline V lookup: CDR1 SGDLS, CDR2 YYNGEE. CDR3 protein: CASSAHLLSSYNEQFF. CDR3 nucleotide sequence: TGTGCCAGCAGCGCCCATTTACTAAGCTCCTACAATGAGCAGTTCTTC.

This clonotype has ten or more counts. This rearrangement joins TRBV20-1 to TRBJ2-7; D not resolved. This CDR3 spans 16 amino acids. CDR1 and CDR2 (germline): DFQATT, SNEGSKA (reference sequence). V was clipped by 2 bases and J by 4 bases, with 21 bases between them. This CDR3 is CSARSYSDLRFYEQYF. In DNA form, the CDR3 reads TGCAGTGCTAGATCTTACTCGGACCTACGATTTTACGAGCAGTACTTC.

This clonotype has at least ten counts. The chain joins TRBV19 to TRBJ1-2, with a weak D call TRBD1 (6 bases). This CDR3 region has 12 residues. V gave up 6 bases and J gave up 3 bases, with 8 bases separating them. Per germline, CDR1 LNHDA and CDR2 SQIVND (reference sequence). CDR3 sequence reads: CASRQGDYGYTF. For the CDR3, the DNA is TGTGCCAGTAGACAGGGAGACTATGGCTACACCTTC.

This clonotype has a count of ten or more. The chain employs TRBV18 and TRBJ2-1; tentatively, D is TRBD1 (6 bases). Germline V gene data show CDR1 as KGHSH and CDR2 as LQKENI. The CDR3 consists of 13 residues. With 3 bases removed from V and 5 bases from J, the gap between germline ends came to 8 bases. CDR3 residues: CASSPRQDNEQFF. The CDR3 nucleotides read TGTGCCAGCTCACCGCGACAGGACAATGAGCAGTTCTTC.

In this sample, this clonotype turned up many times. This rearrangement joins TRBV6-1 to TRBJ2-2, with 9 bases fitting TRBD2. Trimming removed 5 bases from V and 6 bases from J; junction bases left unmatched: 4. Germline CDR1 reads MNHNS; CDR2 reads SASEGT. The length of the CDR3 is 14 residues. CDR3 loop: CASSRTSDSGELFF. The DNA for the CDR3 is TGTGCCAGCAGTCGGACTAGCGATTCCGGGGAGCTGTTTTTT.

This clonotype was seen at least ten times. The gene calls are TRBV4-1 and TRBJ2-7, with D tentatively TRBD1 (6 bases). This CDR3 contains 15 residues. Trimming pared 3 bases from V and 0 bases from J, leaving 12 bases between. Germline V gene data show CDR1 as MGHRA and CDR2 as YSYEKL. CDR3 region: CASSHLQGYSYEQYF. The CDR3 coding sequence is TGCGCCAGCAGCCACCTACAGGGTTACTCCTACGAGCAGTACTTC.